This record covers a single T cell receptor (beta chain). Its matching antigen is unknown. TCRdb reworked the 5' RACE reads into one entry per CDR3 protein, no DNA. The sample's table shows 150,000 to 200,000 distinct CDR3 sequences. This record belongs to a study of monozygotic twins with inflammatory bowel disease. Germline V gives CDR1 LNHDA, CDR2 SQIVND (reference sequence). This CDR3 has 15 amino acids. The study's findings and limits: The data did not back a single strong IBD-associated clonotype or signal.

The source is a human donor with ulcerative colitis or Crohn's disease, or a healthy co-twin of an affected twin (not recorded which). The sequenced material came from blood. The rearrangement uses TRBV19 and TRBJ1-6; the TCRdb call, TRBD1, lacks DNA for checking. CDR3 sequence reads: CASSIAGIRDSPLHF.